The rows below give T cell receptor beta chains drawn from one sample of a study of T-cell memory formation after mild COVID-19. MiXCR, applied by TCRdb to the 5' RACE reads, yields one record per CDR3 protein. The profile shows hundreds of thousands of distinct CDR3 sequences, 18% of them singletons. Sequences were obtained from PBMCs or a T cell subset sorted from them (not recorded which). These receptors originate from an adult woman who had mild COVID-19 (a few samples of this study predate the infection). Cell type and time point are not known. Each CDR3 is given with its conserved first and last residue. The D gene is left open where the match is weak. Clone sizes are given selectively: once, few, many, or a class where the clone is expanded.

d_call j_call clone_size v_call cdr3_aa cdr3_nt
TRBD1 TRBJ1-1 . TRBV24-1 CATSDRQGTGEANTEAFF TGTGCCACCAGTGATCGCCAGGGAACAGGGGAAGCGAACACTGAAGCTTTCTTT
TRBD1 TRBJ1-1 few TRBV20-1 CSADDRGSRGAFF TGCAGTGCTGATGACAGGGGCTCCCGAGGGGCTTTCTTT
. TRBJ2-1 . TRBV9 CASSGREWGNEQFF TGTGCCAGCAGTGGACGGGAGTGGGGCAATGAGCAGTTCTTC
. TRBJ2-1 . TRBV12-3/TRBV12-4 CASRTPLAEQFF TGTGCCAGCAGGACCCCTCTCGCCGAGCAGTTCTTC
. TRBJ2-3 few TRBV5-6 CASSLAPRDTQYF TGTGCCAGCAGCTTGGCCCCCCGGGATACGCAGTATTTT
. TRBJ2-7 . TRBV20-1 CSARDTKGQSYEQYF TGCAGTGCTAGAGATACGAAGGGCCAATCCTACGAGCAGTACTTC
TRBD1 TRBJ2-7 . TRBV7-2 CASSPFRGQGYEQYF TGTGCCAGCAGCCCCTTTAGAGGACAGGGCTACGAGCAGTACTTC
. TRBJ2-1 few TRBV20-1 CSAREWPGINNEQFF TGCAGTGCTAGAGAATGGCCAGGGATCAACAATGAGCAGTTCTTC
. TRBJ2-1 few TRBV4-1 CASSQGLGMNEQFF TGCGCCAGCAGCCAAGGCTTGGGGATGAATGAGCAGTTCTTC
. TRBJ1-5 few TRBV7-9 CASSLALSGDTQPQHF TGTGCCAGCAGCTTAGCGCTGTCTGGAGATACGCAGCCCCAGCATTTT
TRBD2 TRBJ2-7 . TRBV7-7 CASSPTSGRTSEQYF TGTGCTAGCAGCCCGACTAGCGGGAGGACGTCCGAGCAGTACTTC
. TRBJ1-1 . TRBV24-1 CATSLTGRTEAFF TGTGCCACCAGCCTTACAGGGAGGACTGAAGCTTTCTTT
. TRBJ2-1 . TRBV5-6 CASSPGTRGLDEQFF TGTGCCAGCAGCCCCGGGACACGAGGACTCGATGAGCAGTTCTTC
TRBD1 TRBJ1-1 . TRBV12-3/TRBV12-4 CASSYRGGSEAFF TGTGCCAGCAGTTACAGGGGAGGCTCTGAAGCTTTCTTT
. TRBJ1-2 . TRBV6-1 CASKEANYGYTF TGTGCCAGCAAGGAAGCTAACTATGGCTACACCTTC
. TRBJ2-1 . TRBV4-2 CASSQGRLQGGVYNEQFF TGTGCCAGCAGCCAAGGTCGACTCCAAGGGGGTGTGTACAATGAGCAGTTCTTC
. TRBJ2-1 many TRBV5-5 CASSPPLRSYNEQFF TGTGCCAGCAGCCCCCCCCTGCGCTCCTACAATGAGCAGTTCTTC
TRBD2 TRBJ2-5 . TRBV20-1 CSAKRGGRGETQYF TGCAGTGCCAAGCGGGGGGGCCGAGGTGAGACCCAGTACTTC
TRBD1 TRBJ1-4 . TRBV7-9 CASSLRQGNEKLFF TGTGCCAGCAGCTTAAGACAGGGAAATGAAAAACTGTTTTTT
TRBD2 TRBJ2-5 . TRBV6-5 CASTGTSGRFQETQYF TGTGCCAGCACCGGGACTAGCGGGCGATTTCAAGAGACCCAGTACTTC
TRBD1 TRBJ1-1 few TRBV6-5 CASSAIQQGAGAFF TGTGCCAGCAGTGCAATTCAACAGGGGGCAGGAGCTTTCTTT
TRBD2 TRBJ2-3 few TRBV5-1 CASLPTGGGTDTQYF TGCGCCAGCCTCCCAACGGGAGGGGGGACAGATACGCAGTATTTT
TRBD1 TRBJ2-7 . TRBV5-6 CASSRTGIHYEQYF TGTGCCAGCAGCAGGACAGGGATTCACTACGAGCAGTACTTC
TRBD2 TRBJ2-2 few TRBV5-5 CASSLSGTSGGAGELFF TGTGCCAGCAGCCTATCCGGGACTAGCGGGGGGGCCGGGGAGCTGTTTTTT
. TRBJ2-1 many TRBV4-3 CASSRQQGGGEQFF TGCGCCAGCAGCCGCCAACAAGGGGGGGGTGAGCAGTTCTTC
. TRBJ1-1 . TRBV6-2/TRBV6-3 CASSQAGPYQRSNTEAFF TGTGCCAGCAGCCAAGCTGGACCGTATCAGAGATCGAACACTGAAGCTTTCTTT
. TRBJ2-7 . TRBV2 CASKGGAYEQYF TGTGCCAGCAAAGGCGGGGCCTACGAGCAGTACTTC
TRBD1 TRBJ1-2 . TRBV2 CASSERQGGYGYTF TGTGCCAGCAGTGAACGACAGGGAGGCTATGGCTACACCTTC
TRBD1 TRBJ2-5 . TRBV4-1 CASSQAATGTYQETQYF TGCGCCAGCAGCCAAGCCGCGACAGGGACGTACCAAGAGACCCAGTACTTC
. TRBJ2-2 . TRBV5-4 CASSPPGSNTGELFF TGTGCCAGCAGCCCTCCGGGGTCGAACACCGGGGAGCTGTTTTTT